This T cell receptor (beta chain) comes out of a study of blood T cells in healthy people across ages. Overall study findings and caveats: More naive CD4+ cells and higher diversity were found in long-lived than in aged donors. Percentage of naive T cells showed a strong correlation with TCR beta diversity.

The ends were cut back, 2 bases at V and 4 bases at J, with 11 bases in the middle. CDR3 length: 14 amino acids. Germline V lookup: CDR1 SGHRS, CDR2 YFSETQ. Alongside a J-beta primer mix, a sample-barcoded 5' primer served in a second PCR lasting 7 to 11 cycles. TCRdb itself ran the 5' RACE reads through MiXCR, one entry per CDR3 protein. Among 540,000 or so distinct CDR3 sequences, approximately 30% were seen once, and the ten largest hold under 20%. To note about this clonotype: The antigen remains undetermined.

There were healthy Caucasian individuals from Russia, aged about 6 to 95, serving as donors. Samples had at least 6 million PBMCs isolated from them. The sequenced sample consisted of blood. The chain employs TRBV5-1 and TRBJ2-3; perhaps TRBD2 as D (5 bases). This receptor was identified in a woman between 65 and 79 years old in good health. In DNA, the CDR3 is TGCGCCAGCAGCTTAGAGAGGGCGCCAGATACGCAGTATTTT. Its translation: CASSLERAPDTQYF.